The next 17 T cell receptor beta chains were all read from a single sample in a study of T cell responses to AZD1222 COVID-19 vaccine. TCRdb's copy holds only in-frame clones and misses some; the assay was immunoSEQ multiplex PCR. The sample lists more than 150,000 clones, 85% to 95% seen once, with more than 9% in the top ten. The starting material was peripheral blood, obtained on day 0 of AZD1222 vaccination. The receptors were gathered from an adult in good health.

The rearrangement uses TRBV12-3 or TRBV12-4 and TRBJ1-2; D is undetermined. The CDR3 loop spans 13 amino acids. V lost 5 bases and J 5 bases, leaving 12 bases between the germline ends. CDR3 coding DNA: TGTGCCAGCAGTCCCGGTAGGATATATGGCTACACCTTC. Translating gives CASSPGRIYGYTF.

This clone has a handful of counts. The chain recombines TRBV11-1 with TRBJ1-1, with 12 bases aligning to TRBD1. This CDR3 has 15 amino acids. Germline V gives CDR1 SGHAT, CDR2 FQDESV (reference sequence). The J segment lost 6 bases and the V segment lost 5 bases, leaving 7 bases of the junction unmatched. The CDR3 loop reads CASSPGTGGLAEAFF. The CDR3 nucleotides read TGTGCCAGCAGCCCCGGGACAGGGGGCTTGGCTGAAGCTTTCTTT.

The chain uses TRBV29-1 and TRBJ2-2, with TRBD1 identical over 8 bases. Germline trimming cut 4 bases from V and 7 bases from J; bases unmatched to any gene: 5. Germline V gives CDR1 SQVTM, CDR2 ANQGSEA. The CDR3 runs 13 residues. CDR3 bases: TGCAGCGTTGGGGCAGGGGGCTTCGGGGAGCTGTTTTTT. Translating gives CSVGAGGFGELFF.

This clone came up once. The chain combines TRBV6-1 with TRBJ1-2; maybe TRBD1 (5 bases). V was trimmed by 1 base and J by 5 bases, leaving 5 bases between them. The germline V gene encodes CDR1 MNHNS and CDR2 SASEGT. The length of the CDR3 is 12 residues. The CDR3 nucleotides read TGTGCCAGCAGTGAAGGACAGTATGGCTACACCTTC. This gives the protein CASSEGQYGYTF.

The V and J genes are TRBV9 and TRBJ1-2; D unclear. The CDR3 has 12 amino acids. CDR1 is SGDLS and CDR2 is YYNGEE in the germline V gene. The germline V and J ends were trimmed by 4 bases and 6 bases, with 10 bases remaining between them. CDR3 loop: CASSPDGNGYTF. The CDR3 bases are TGTGCCAGCAGCCCAGACGGGAATGGCTACACCTTC.

The J gene is TRBJ2-1, the V gene TRBV28; the match to TRBD2 covers 7 bases. The V segment lost 4 bases and the J segment 5 bases; nucleotides outside the gene matches: 8. The CDR3 is 15 residues long. Germline V gene sequence: CDR1 MDHEN, CDR2 SYDVKM. CDR3 loop: CASSSASGTHNEQFF. CDR3 nucleotide sequence: TGTGCCAGCAGTTCTGCGAGCGGGACCCACAATGAGCAGTTCTTC.

The gene calls are TRBV28 and TRBJ2-4; D call uncertain. V lost 6 bases, J lost 7 bases, and 7 bases lay in between. The CDR3 sequence is 11 residues long. The V gene's germline CDR1 is MDHEN and CDR2 SYDVKM. The CDR3: CASSALNIQYF. CDR3 DNA sequence: TGTGCCAGCAGCGCTCTCAACATTCAGTACTTC.

V and J are TRBV2 and TRBJ2-7, with D possibly matching TRBD2 (5 bases). Germline lookup yields CDR1 SNHLY and CDR2 FYNNEI. V was clipped by 8 bases and J by 2 bases, with 7 bases between them. This CDR3 is 11 amino acids long. CDR3: CASRGTYEQYF. The CDR3 DNA reads TGTGCCAGCCGAGGGACCTACGAGCAGTACTTC.

The rearrangement joins TRBV6-6 to TRBJ2-7, with 9 positions matching TRBD1. The germline V gene has CDR1 MNHNY and CDR2 SVGAGI (reference sequence). The V segment lost 6 bases and the J segment 1 base; nucleotides outside the gene matches: 7. The CDR3 has 15 residues. CDR3 region: CASRDPGQGSYEQYF. The CDR3 DNA is TGTGCCAGCAGGGACCCGGGACAGGGTTCCTACGAGCAGTACTTC.

The chain couples TRBV15 to TRBJ2-7, with D unresolved. The CDR3 is 13 amino acids. The V gene lost 0 bases and the J gene lost 5 bases, with 8 bases spanning the gap. The V gene's germline CDR1 is LNHNV and CDR2 YYDKDF (reference sequence). This chain's CDR3 is CATSRDKSNEQYV. The CDR3 coding sequence is TGTGCCACCAGCAGAGATAAGTCGAACGAGCAGTACGTC.

The V gene is TRBV4-1, the J gene TRBJ1-5; 9 nucleotides align to TRBD1. This CDR3 region has 17 residues. In germline, CDR1 is MGHRA, CDR2 YSYEKL. V lost 3 bases, J lost 3 bases, and 9 bases stayed unmatched. The CDR3 loop is CASSQTWDRDYNQPQHF. CDR3 nucleotide sequence: TGCGCCAGCAGCCAGACTTGGGACAGGGATTACAATCAGCCCCAGCATTTT.

The chain is built from TRBV7-2 and TRBJ1-2; TRBD1 matches 7 bases. CDR1 and CDR2 from the germline V gene are SGHTA and FQGNSA. V shed 5 bases and J 6 bases; nucleotides not matched to a gene: 18. CDR3 length: 17 residues. The CDR3 spells CASSPARWPGGDDGYTF. CDR3 DNA sequence: TGTGCCAGCAGCCCCGCCAGATGGCCAGGGGGTGACGATGGCTACACCTTC.

The chain carries TRBV28 and TRBJ1-2; maybe TRBD1 (6 bases). Trimming removed 5 bases at V and 4 bases at J, with 11 bases between. Germline V gene lookup returns CDR1 MDHEN and CDR2 SYDVKM. The CDR3 runs 13 residues. The CDR3 loop reads CASSPGQIYGYTF. CDR3 coding DNA: TGTGCCAGCAGTCCCGGACAGATCTATGGCTACACCTTC.

The V and J genes are TRBV19 and TRBJ1-5, with D perhaps TRBD1 (6 bases). Per the germline V gene, CDR1 is LNHDA and CDR2 is SQIVND (reference sequence). Trimming removed 1 base from V and 4 bases from J, with 11 bases in between. CDR3 length: 15 amino acids. The CDR3 DNA reads TGTGCCAGTAGTATAGGGACAGACCTAAATCAGCCCCAGCATTTT. Translating gives CASSIGTDLNQPQHF.

The chain couples TRBV27 to TRBJ2-7, with 7 bases lining up with TRBD1. The CDR3 has 15 residues. In germline, CDR1 is MNHEY, CDR2 SMNVEV (reference sequence). Losses at the gene ends were 5 bases for V and 2 bases for J; bases not matched to a gene: 9. This CDR3 is CASSVRAGGPYEQYF. The CDR3 bases are TGTGCCAGCAGTGTAAGGGCAGGGGGACCCTACGAGCAGTACTTC.

This rearrangement joins TRBV19 to TRBJ2-5; 9 nucleotides align to TRBD2. The CDR3 runs to 15 residues. J lost 6 bases, V lost 1 base, and 6 bases had no gene match. Germline loops: CDR1 LNHDA, CDR2 SQIVND (reference sequence). This CDR3 is CASSIVAGAGQTQYF. Written as DNA, the CDR3 is TGTGCCAGTAGTATAGTAGCGGGAGCGGGTCAGACCCAGTACTTC.

The chain has TRBV7-9 and TRBJ1-2; D unclear. CDR1 is SEHNR and CDR2 is FQNEAQ in the germline V gene (reference sequence). CDR3 length: 15 residues. Trimming pared 5 bases from V and 7 bases from J, leaving 20 bases between. The CDR3 bases are TGTGCCAGCAGCCCTCAAACCCGGGCCTATAGTGGCTACACCTTC. Its translation: CASSPQTRAYSGYTF.